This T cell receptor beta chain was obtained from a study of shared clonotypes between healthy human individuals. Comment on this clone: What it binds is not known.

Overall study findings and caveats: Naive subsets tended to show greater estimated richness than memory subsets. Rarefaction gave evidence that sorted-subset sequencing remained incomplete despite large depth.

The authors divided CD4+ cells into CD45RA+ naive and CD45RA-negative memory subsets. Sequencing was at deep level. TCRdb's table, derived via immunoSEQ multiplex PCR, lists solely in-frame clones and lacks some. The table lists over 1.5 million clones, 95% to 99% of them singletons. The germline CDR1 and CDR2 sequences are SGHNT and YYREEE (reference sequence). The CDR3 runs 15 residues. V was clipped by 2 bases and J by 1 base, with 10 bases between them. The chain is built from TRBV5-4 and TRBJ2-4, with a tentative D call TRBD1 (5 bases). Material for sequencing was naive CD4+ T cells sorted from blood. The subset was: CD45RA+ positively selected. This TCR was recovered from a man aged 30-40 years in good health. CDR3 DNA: TGTGCCAGCAGCTTAGGTCCAGGGGCCAAAAACATTCAGTACTTC. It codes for CASSLGPGAKNIQYF.